The rows below give T cell receptor beta chains drawn from one sample of a study of T-cell reconstitution after alpha-beta-depleted transplantation in children. TCRdb redid the calling of the PCR reads with MiXCR, one entry per CDR3 protein. This sample has 600,000 to 700,000 distinct CDR3 sequences, with approximately 14% found just once. The sequences come from PBMCs, collected before TCRalphabeta/CD19-depleted stem cell transplant. These TCRs come from a girl aged 2 to 9 with congenital amegakaryocytic thrombocytopenia, due to receive a stem cell transplant. CDR3s include the opening cysteine and the closing phenylalanine or tryptophan. Fields, in order: J gene, V gene, CDR3 protein.

J gene: TRBJ2-1; V gene: TRBV29-1; CDR3 protein: CSVRTSGGIQFF
J gene: TRBJ2-3; V gene: TRBV6-1; CDR3 protein: CASSPHPWTLTDTQYF
J gene: TRBJ2-7; V gene: TRBV25-1; CDR3 protein: CASSDGPYGDEQYF
J gene: TRBJ2-7; V gene: TRBV3-1; CDR3 protein: CASSQGTGDMYEQYF
J gene: TRBJ2-2; V gene: TRBV30; CDR3 protein: CAYPQGLNTGELFF
J gene: TRBJ2-1; V gene: TRBV11-2; CDR3 protein: CASSLYPPTVGHEQFF
J gene: TRBJ2-7; V gene: TRBV10-3; CDR3 protein: CAISPRTRGYEQYF
J gene: TRBJ1-2; V gene: TRBV12-3/TRBV12-4; CDR3 protein: CASSLRSDGLYGYTF
J gene: TRBJ2-5; V gene: TRBV20-1; CDR3 protein: CSARVGGQETQYF
J gene: TRBJ1-2; V gene: TRBV11-2; CDR3 protein: CASSYIRDSKTYGYTF
J gene: TRBJ1-3; V gene: TRBV12-3/TRBV12-4; CDR3 protein: CASSSGLGNTIYF
J gene: TRBJ2-7; V gene: TRBV6-5; CDR3 protein: CASSYSREGYEQYF
J gene: TRBJ2-1; V gene: TRBV5-1; CDR3 protein: CASSNSLAGGNEQFF
J gene: TRBJ2-1; V gene: TRBV7-2; CDR3 protein: CASSSTGTRGEQFF
J gene: TRBJ2-5; V gene: TRBV20-1; CDR3 protein: CSTPSGRLQETQYF
J gene: TRBJ2-3; V gene: TRBV20-1; CDR3 protein: CSARDRPRRGGSIADTQYF
J gene: TRBJ2-3; V gene: TRBV20-1; CDR3 protein: CSAFKPDGFTDTQYF
J gene: TRBJ2-6; V gene: TRBV5-1; CDR3 protein: CASSLFGQGAGGANVLTF
J gene: TRBJ2-5; V gene: TRBV20-1; CDR3 protein: CSVTRETQYF
J gene: TRBJ1-3; V gene: TRBV12-3/TRBV12-4; CDR3 protein: CASSLWSGNTIYF
J gene: TRBJ2-1; V gene: TRBV5-1; CDR3 protein: CASSFIWSGGPYNEQFF
J gene: TRBJ2-1; V gene: TRBV29-1; CDR3 protein: CSAWTSGRSNEQFF
J gene: TRBJ2-5; V gene: TRBV30; CDR3 protein: CAGGGGRAFLETQYF
J gene: TRBJ2-1; V gene: TRBV12-3/TRBV12-4; CDR3 protein: CASRSAEQFF
J gene: TRBJ2-1; V gene: TRBV20-1; CDR3 protein: CSARDYSGTGNEQFF
J gene: TRBJ2-1; V gene: TRBV10-3; CDR3 protein: CAISQTSGTYNEQFF
J gene: TRBJ2-5; V gene: TRBV6-2/TRBV6-3; CDR3 protein: CASRGQTQYF
J gene: TRBJ1-2; V gene: TRBV5-1; CDR3 protein: CASSLFPDYPQNYGYTF
J gene: TRBJ1-5; V gene: TRBV6-1; CDR3 protein: CASGSGLNSNQPQHF
J gene: TRBJ2-7; V gene: TRBV20-1; CDR3 protein: CSAREHGRDRVYEQYF
J gene: TRBJ2-3; V gene: TRBV5-6; CDR3 protein: CASSPGLTVTDTQYF
J gene: TRBJ2-3; V gene: TRBV4-2; CDR3 protein: CASSQDLAGGPADTQYF
J gene: TRBJ2-2; V gene: TRBV7-7; CDR3 protein: CASSSVTGGIGELFF
J gene: TRBJ1-5; V gene: TRBV5-1; CDR3 protein: CASSISLNQPQHF
J gene: TRBJ2-7; V gene: TRBV29-1; CDR3 protein: CSALLQGFEQYF
J gene: TRBJ1-2; V gene: TRBV11-2; CDR3 protein: CASSLEGVLRGYTF
J gene: TRBJ2-7; V gene: TRBV12-5; CDR3 protein: CASGPGPLGFPQYF
J gene: TRBJ2-1; V gene: TRBV7-2; CDR3 protein: CASSLVVGADFYNEQFF
J gene: TRBJ2-1; V gene: TRBV2; CDR3 protein: CTSSLVGHSGSSYNEQFF
J gene: TRBJ2-7; V gene: TRBV20-1; CDR3 protein: CSARDSKGSSYEQYF
J gene: TRBJ2-7; V gene: TRBV12-3/TRBV12-4; CDR3 protein: CASSAYLIYEQYF